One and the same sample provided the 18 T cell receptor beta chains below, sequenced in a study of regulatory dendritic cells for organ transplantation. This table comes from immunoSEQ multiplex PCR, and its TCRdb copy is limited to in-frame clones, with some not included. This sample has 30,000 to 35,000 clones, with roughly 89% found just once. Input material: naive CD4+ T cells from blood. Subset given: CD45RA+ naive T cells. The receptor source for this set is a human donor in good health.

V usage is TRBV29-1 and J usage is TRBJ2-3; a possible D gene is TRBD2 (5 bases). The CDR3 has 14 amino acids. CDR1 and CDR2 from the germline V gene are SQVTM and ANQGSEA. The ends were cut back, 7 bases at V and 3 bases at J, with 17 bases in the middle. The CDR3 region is CSARGSLETDTQYF. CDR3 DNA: TGCAGCGCCCGAGGGAGTCTGGAAACAGATACGCAGTATTTT.

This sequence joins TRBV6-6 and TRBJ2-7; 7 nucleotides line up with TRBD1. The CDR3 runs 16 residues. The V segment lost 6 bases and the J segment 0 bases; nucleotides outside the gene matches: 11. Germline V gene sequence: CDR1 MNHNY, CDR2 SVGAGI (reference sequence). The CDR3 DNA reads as TGTGCCAGCAGAGACTTTACAGGGGTTTCCTCCTACGAGCAGTACTTC. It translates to CASRDFTGVSSYEQYF.

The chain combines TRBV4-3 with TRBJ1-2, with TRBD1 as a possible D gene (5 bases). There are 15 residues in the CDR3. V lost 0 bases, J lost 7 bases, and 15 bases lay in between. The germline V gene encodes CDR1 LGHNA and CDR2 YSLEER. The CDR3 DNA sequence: TGCGCCAGCAGCCAAGACTTAGGGACGTATACTGGCTACACCTTC. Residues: CASSQDLGTYTGYTF.

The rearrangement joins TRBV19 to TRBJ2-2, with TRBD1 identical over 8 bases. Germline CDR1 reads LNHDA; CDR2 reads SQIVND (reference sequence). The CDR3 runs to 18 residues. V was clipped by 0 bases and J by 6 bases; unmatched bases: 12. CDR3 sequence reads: CASSIDPGWTGIAGELFF. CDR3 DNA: TGTGCCAGTAGTATAGACCCAGGTTGGACAGGGATCGCCGGGGAGCTGTTTTTT.

The CDR3 sequence: CASSPWNGPQINTDTQYF. For the CDR3, the DNA is TGCGCCAGCAGCCCATGGAACGGTCCCCAGATCAACACAGATACGCAGTATTTT. The chain combines TRBV4-1 with TRBJ2-3, with D unresolved. The germline gives CDR1 MGHRA, CDR2 YSYEKL. With 4 bases removed from V and 2 bases from J, the gap between germline ends came to 22 bases. The CDR3 totals 18 residues.

CDR3 nucleotide sequence: TGTGCCAGCAGCTTACTTCCGCGGTCGGAGACCCAGTACTTC. Its translation is CASSLLPRSETQYF. V usage is TRBV7-3 and J usage is TRBJ2-5; D gene ambiguous. Between the trimmed V and J ends, which lost 2 bases and 5 bases, there was a span of 12 bases. The CDR3 runs to 14 residues. Germline V gives CDR1 SGHTA, CDR2 FQGTGA.

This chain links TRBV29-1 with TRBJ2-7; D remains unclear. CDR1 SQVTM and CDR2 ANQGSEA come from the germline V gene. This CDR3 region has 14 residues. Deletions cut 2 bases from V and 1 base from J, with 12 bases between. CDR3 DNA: TGCAGCGTTGAACGGTGGGCGGATTCCTACGAGCAGTACTTC. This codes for CSVERWADSYEQYF.

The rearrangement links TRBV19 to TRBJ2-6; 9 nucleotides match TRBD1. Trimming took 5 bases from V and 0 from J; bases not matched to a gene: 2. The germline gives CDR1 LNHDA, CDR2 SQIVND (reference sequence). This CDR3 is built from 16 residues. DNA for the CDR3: TGTGCCAGTAGTCCGGGACAGGGCTCTGGGGCCAACGTCCTGACTTTC. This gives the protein CASSPGQGSGANVLTF.

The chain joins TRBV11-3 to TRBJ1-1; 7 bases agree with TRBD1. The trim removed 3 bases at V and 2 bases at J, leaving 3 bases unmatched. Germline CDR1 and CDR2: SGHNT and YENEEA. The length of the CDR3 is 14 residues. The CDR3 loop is CASSLGQTNTEAFF. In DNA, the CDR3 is TGTGCCAGCAGCTTGGGACAGACAAACACTGAAGCTTTCTTT.

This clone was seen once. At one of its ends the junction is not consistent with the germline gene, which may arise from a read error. The CDR3 nucleotides read TGTGCCACCAGCAGACCGGACTCCTTAGGTTGCGTCTTC. Encoded protein: CATSRPDSLGCVF. The chain links TRBV15 to TRBJ2-1, with D perhaps matching TRBD2 (5 bases). The CDR3 extends over 13 amino acids. Germline loops: CDR1 LNHNV, CDR2 YYDKDF (reference sequence).

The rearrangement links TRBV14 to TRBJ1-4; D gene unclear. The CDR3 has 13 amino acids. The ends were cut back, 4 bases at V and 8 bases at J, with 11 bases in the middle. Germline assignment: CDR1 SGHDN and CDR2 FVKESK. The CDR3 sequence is CASSLRPHEKLFF. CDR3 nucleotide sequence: TGTGCCAGCAGCCTTCGACCCCACGAAAAACTGTTTTTT.

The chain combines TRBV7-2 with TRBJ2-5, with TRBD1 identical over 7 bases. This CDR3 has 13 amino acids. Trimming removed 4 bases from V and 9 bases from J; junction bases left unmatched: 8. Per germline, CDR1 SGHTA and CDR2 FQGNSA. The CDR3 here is CASSSDRVGAQYF. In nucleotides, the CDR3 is TGTGCCAGCAGCTCCGACAGGGTTGGGGCCCAGTACTTC.

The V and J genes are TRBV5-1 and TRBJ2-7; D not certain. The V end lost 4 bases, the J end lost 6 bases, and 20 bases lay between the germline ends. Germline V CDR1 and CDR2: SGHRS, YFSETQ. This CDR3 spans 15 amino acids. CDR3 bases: TGCGCCAGCAGCCCGGGCGGAACACCCTACGCCGAGCAGTACTTC. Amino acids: CASSPGGTPYAEQYF.

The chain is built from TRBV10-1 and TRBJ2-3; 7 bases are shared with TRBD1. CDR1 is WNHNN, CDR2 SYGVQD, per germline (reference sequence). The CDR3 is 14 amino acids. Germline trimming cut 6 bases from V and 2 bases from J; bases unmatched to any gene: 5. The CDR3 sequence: CASSWDSATDTQYF. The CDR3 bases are TGCGCCAGCAGCTGGGACAGCGCCACAGATACGCAGTATTTT.

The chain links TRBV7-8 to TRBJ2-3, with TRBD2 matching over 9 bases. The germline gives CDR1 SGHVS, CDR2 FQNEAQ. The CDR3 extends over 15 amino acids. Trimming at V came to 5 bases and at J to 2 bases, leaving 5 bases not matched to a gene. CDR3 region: CASSAGGTATDTQYF. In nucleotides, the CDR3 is TGTGCCAGCAGCGCGGGAGGGACTGCCACAGATACGCAGTATTTT.

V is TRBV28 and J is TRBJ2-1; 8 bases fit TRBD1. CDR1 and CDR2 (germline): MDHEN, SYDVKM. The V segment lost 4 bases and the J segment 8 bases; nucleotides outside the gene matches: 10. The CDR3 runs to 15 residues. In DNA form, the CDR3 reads TGTGCCAGCAGTTCGGACAGGGTATTATTCCATGAGCAGTTCTTC. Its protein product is CASSSDRVLFHEQFF. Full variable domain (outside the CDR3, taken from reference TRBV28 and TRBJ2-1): DVKVTQSSRYLVKRTGEKVFLECVQDMDHENMFWYRQDPGLGLRLIYFSYDVKMKEKGDIPEGYSVSREKKERFSLILESASTNQTSMYLCASSSDRVLFHEQFFGPGTRLTVL.

CDR3 DNA sequence: TGTGCCAGTAGTATGAATACGGCATACACAGATACGCAGTATTTT. Encoded protein: CASSMNTAYTDTQYF. This chain connects TRBV19 to TRBJ2-3; D gene ambiguous. Trimming shortened V by 3 bases and J by 2 bases, and 12 bases separated the two germline ends. This CDR3 has 15 amino acids. Germline V gene lookup returns CDR1 LNHDA and CDR2 SQIVND (reference sequence).

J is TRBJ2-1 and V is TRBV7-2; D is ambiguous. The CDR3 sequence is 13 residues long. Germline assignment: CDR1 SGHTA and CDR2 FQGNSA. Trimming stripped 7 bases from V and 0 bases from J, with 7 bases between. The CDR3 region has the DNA TGTGCCAGCAATTCGCCCTCCTACAATGAGCAGTTCTTC. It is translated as CASNSPSYNEQFF.